One sample yielded the 10 T cell receptor beta chains listed below, sequenced in a study of blood T cell repertoires in COVID-19. This table comes from immunoSEQ multiplex PCR, and its TCRdb copy is limited to in-frame clones, with some not included. The data show 150,000 to 200,000 clones, 85% to 90% seen once. Material: peripheral blood. Receptors originate from a woman aged 80 or older in a cohort sampled during active or convalescent COVID-19.

J is TRBJ2-3 and V is TRBV7-6; 8 positions match TRBD2. The germline V gene has CDR1 SGHVS and CDR2 FNYEAQ. This CDR3 is built from 16 residues. The V gene end was trimmed by 5 bases and the J gene end by 0 bases; junction bases not matched to a gene: 7. The CDR3 region has the DNA TGTGCCAGCAGCACCCCCAGCGGGGGTAGCACAGATACGCAGTATTTT. Its translation is CASSTPSGGSTDTQYF.

The chain combines TRBV6-5 with TRBJ1-2; 10 nucleotides match TRBD1. The CDR3 contains 15 residues. Germline V gene data show CDR1 as MNHEY and CDR2 as SVGAGI. Trimming removed 9 bases from V and 2 bases from J; junction bases left unmatched: 9. The CDR3 reads CASGREGQGNYGYTF. The CDR3 DNA reads TGTGCCAGTGGGAGGGAGGGACAGGGGAACTATGGCTACACCTTC.

The chain has TRBV5-1 and TRBJ1-2; D remains ambiguous. This CDR3 has 18 residues. V lost 4 bases, J lost 0 bases, and 22 bases lay in between. CDR1 and CDR2 (germline): SGHRS, YFSETQ. This CDR3 is CASSPSPVSPSTNYGYTF. The CDR3 nucleotides read TGCGCCAGCAGCCCGTCCCCCGTCTCCCCCTCTACTAACTATGGCTACACCTTC.

The chain recombines TRBV6-5 with TRBJ1-6, with D hard to call. Germline-derived CDR1 and CDR2 are MNHEY and SVGAGI. The CDR3 totals 14 residues. Trimming cost V 4 bases and J 8 bases, with 12 bases left between them. The CDR3 here is CASSSLREDSPLHF. The CDR3 DNA sequence: TGTGCCAGCAGTTCATTGAGGGAGGATTCACCCCTCCACTTT.

The rearrangement links TRBV4-2 to TRBJ2-1; the match to TRBD1 covers 7 bases. The CDR3 extends over 16 amino acids. Germline V gives CDR1 LGHNA, CDR2 YNFKEQ. V shed 1 base, J shed 3 bases, and the junction held 6 bases outside the gene matches. The CDR3 here is CASSQGGTVIYNEQFF. The CDR3 nucleotides read TGTGCCAGCAGCCAAGGAGGGACAGTAATCTACAATGAGCAGTTCTTC.

The J gene is TRBJ2-7, the V gene TRBV11-2; TRBD1 might be the D (5 bases). Germline CDR1 is SGHAT and CDR2 is FQNNGV. The CDR3 totals 12 residues. Trimming removed 0 bases at V and 6 bases at J, with 6 bases between. CDR3 loop: CASSLDRAEQYF. The DNA for the CDR3 is TGTGCCAGCAGCTTAGACAGGGCCGAGCAGTACTTC.

The genes are TRBV30 and TRBJ2-7; no clear D gene. Germline V CDR1 and CDR2: GTSNPN, SVGIG (reference sequence). V was trimmed by 0 bases and J by 2 bases, leaving 8 bases between them. The CDR3 is 13 amino acids. The CDR3 DNA reads as TGTGCCTGGAGTGTGGCCAGGCCCTACGAGCAGTACTTC. This gives the protein CAWSVARPYEQYF.

This rearrangement joins TRBV30 to TRBJ1-2; D ambiguous. V was clipped by 1 base and J by 4 bases, with 10 bases between them. Per germline, CDR1 GTSNPN and CDR2 SVGIG (reference sequence). CDR3 length equals 13 residues. The CDR3 coding sequence is TGTGCCTGGAGTGGGCAGGCCCCCTATGGCTACACCTTC. It codes for CAWSGQAPYGYTF.

J is TRBJ1-1 and V is TRBV10-3; 9 positions agree with TRBD1. V gave up 0 bases and J gave up 1 base; unmatched junction bases: 3. The length of the CDR3 is 16 residues. CDR1 is ENHRY and CDR2 is SYGVKD in the germline V gene. CDR3: CAISESPTGGNTEAFF. Written as DNA, the CDR3 is TGTGCCATCAGTGAGTCACCGACAGGGGGGAACACTGAAGCTTTCTTT.

The chain joins TRBV2 to TRBJ1-1, with 9 bases matching TRBD1. J gave up 0 bases and V 7 bases, and 3 bases lay outside the gene matches. CDR1 and CDR2 from the germline V gene are SNHLY and FYNNEI. The CDR3 loop spans 14 amino acids. Written as DNA, the CDR3 is TGTGCCAGCATTCGACAGGGGGTGAACACTGAAGCTTTCTTT. Its protein product is CASIRQGVNTEAFF.